This T cell receptor beta chain was observed in a study of blood T cell repertoires in COVID-19. Overall study: From the United States, Italy and Spain came samples of acute and convalescent COVID-19.

Trimming left V 3 bases short and J 1 base short, with 18 bases between. Per the germline V gene, CDR1 is SQVTM and CDR2 is ANQGSEA. The CDR3 is 16 amino acids. Original data processing: Counts of nucleated cells, estimated from reference gene primer amplification, were obtained. Assay: immunoSEQ multiplex PCR; the TCRdb copy retains only in-frame clones and omits some. V and J calls and clone size are as listed in that table; D and trimming were resolved from the DNA. The top ten hold around 6.1% of the sample, which has approximately 190,000 clones, roughly four fifths seen once. This clone was observed a handful of times.

The V call is TRBV29-1, the J call TRBJ1-2; no clear D gene. The specimen sequenced was peripheral blood. The origin of this receptor is a woman aged 40 to 50 with acute or convalescent COVID-19. In nucleotides, the CDR3 is TGCAGCGTTGATCCCTCCAATCCGTCCTATAACTATGGCTACACCTTC. Translating gives CSVDPSNPSYNYGYTF.